The sequence of this T cell receptor beta chain was determined in a study of OX40 agonist ivuxolimab in advanced cancers. Assay: immunoSEQ multiplex PCR; the TCRdb copy retains only in-frame clones and omits some. The sample holds 30,000 to 40,000 clones, nearly 90% seen once. Germline CDR1 is MDHEN and CDR2 is SYDVKM. V gave up 5 bases and J gave up 7 bases; unmatched junction bases: 5. The length of the CDR3 is 13 residues. The TCR comes from an adult with an advanced solid tumor such as melanoma, head and neck, liver or kidney cancer. The chain is built from TRBV28 and TRBJ1-5, with 7 bases identical to TRBD1. The sample consisted of CD4+ or CD8+ T cells sorted from blood, taken in a trial of the OX40 agonist ivuxolimab. CDR3 in amino acids: CASSNRGAQPQHF. The CDR3 DNA is TGTGCCAGCAGTAACAGGGGTGCACAGCCCCAGCATTTT. Looking up the rest from reference TRBV28 and TRBJ1-5 gives the full variable domain: DVKVTQSSRYLVKRTGEKVFLECVQDMDHENMFWYRQDPGLGLRLIYFSYDVKMKEKGDIPEGYSVSREKKERFSLILESASTNQTSMYLCASSNRGAQPQHFGDGTRLSIL.